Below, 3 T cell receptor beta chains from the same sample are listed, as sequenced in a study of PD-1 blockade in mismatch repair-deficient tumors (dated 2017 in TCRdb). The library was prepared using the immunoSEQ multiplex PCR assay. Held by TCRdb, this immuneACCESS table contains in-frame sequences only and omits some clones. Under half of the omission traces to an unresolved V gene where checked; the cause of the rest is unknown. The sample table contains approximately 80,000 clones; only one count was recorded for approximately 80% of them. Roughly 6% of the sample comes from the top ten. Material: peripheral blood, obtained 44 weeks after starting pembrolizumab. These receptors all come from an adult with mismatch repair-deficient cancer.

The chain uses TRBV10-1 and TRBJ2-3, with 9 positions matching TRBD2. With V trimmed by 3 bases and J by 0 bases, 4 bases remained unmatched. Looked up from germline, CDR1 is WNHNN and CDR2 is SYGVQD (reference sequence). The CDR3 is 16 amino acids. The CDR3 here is CASSDPSGTSTDTQYF. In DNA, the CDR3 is TGCGCCAGCAGTGACCCTAGCGGGACCAGCACAGATACGCAGTATTTT.

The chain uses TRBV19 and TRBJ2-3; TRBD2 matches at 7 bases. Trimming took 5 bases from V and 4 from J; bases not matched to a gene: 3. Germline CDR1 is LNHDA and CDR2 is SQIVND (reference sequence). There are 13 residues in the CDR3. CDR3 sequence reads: CASSHGRADTQYF. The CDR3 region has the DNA TGTGCCAGTAGTCATGGGAGGGCAGATACGCAGTATTTT.

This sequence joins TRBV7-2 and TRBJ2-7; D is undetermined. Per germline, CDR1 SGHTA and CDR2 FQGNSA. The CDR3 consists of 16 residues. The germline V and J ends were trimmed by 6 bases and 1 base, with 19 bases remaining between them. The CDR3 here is CASSSNVGVRSYEQYF. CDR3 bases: TGTGCCAGCAGTTCAAACGTCGGAGTTAGATCCTACGAGCAGTACTTC.